One and the same sample provided the 9 T cell receptor beta chains below, sequenced in a study of early T cells in non-severe SARS-CoV-2 infection. TCRdb re-analysed the 5' RACE reads in MiXCR, keeping a single row per CDR3 protein. This sample carries 25,000 to 30,000 distinct CDR3 sequences, 5% to 5.5% of them seen once, and the ten largest clones take 0.8% to 1%. Material for sequencing was whole blood. All receptors come from an adult who was a healthcare worker with PCR-confirmed SARS-CoV-2 infection or an uninfected control (not recorded which).

This clonotype was recorded many times. V and J are TRBV28 and TRBJ2-1; D is unclear. The V and J ends lost 2 bases and 5 bases respectively, with 19 bases between them. CDR3 length equals 17 residues. The germline V gene encodes CDR1 MDHEN and CDR2 SYDVKM. This chain's CDR3 is CASSLDLFSTLDNEQFF. The CDR3 bases are TGTGCCAGCAGTTTAGACCTATTCTCGACGTTGGACAATGAGCAGTTCTTC.

This rearrangement joins TRBV28 to TRBJ2-4, with TRBD2 matching over 10 bases. Germline assignment: CDR1 MDHEN and CDR2 SYDVKM. V lost 6 bases to trimming and J lost 6 bases; unmatched junction nucleotides: 2. This CDR3 contains 13 residues. The CDR3 bases are TGTGCCAGCAGCGGACTAGCGGTAAACATTCAGTACTTC. Protein: CASSGLAVNIQYF.

The V and J genes are TRBV11-2 and TRBJ2-7; D is possibly TRBD1 (5 bases). Germline lookup yields CDR1 SGHAT and CDR2 FQNNGV. With 4 bases removed from V and 4 bases from J, the gap between germline ends came to 14 bases. This CDR3 comprises 14 residues. CDR3 in amino acids: CASSYTTEAYEQYF. CDR3 bases: TGTGCCAGCAGCTATACGACAGAGGCGTACGAGCAGTACTTC.

The chain has TRBV25-1 and TRBJ2-7; 7 nucleotides agree with TRBD1. The CDR3 consists of 14 residues. The germline gives CDR1 MGHDK, CDR2 SYGVNS. V lost 5 bases to trimming and J lost 1 base; unmatched junction nucleotides: 5. The CDR3 here is CASSIRQGSYEQYF. The CDR3 DNA sequence: TGTGCCAGCAGTATACGACAGGGATCCTACGAGCAGTACTTC.

This clonotype has a count of ten or more. This chain links TRBV3-1 with TRBJ2-6, with 8 positions matching TRBD1. After removal of 3 bases from V and 4 bases from J, the junction contained 5 bases not matched to a gene. This CDR3 has 16 amino acids. Germline assignment: CDR1 LGHDT and CDR2 YNNKEL (reference sequence). The CDR3: CASSQRQGPGANVLTF. The CDR3 DNA is TGTGCCAGCAGCCAGCGACAGGGGCCCGGGGCCAACGTCCTGACTTTC.

This clonotype is labeled medium-sized. The rearrangement links TRBV27 to TRBJ1-2; 9 bases fit TRBD1. The CDR3 totals 16 residues. The germline V gene has CDR1 MNHEY and CDR2 SMNVEV (reference sequence). Losses at the gene ends were 6 bases for V and 1 base for J; bases not matched to a gene: 9. The CDR3 reads CASSPDRDRVNYGYTF. In DNA form, the CDR3 reads TGTGCCAGCAGCCCTGATAGGGACAGGGTTAACTATGGCTACACCTTC.

The table lists this clonotype with many counts. The rearrangement uses TRBV2 and TRBJ2-7, with D unclear. CDR3 length: 14 amino acids. The V gene lost 7 bases and the J gene lost 2 bases, with 15 bases spanning the gap. CDR1 and CDR2 (germline): SNHLY, FYNNEI. CDR3 DNA: TGTGCCAGCACCGACGGTCGACGGACCTACGAGCAGTACTTC. Encoded protein: CASTDGRRTYEQYF.

The chain uses TRBV4-1 and TRBJ2-5; weak D call: TRBD2 (5 bases). The CDR3 runs 16 residues. V shed 0 bases and J shed 1 base, with 12 bases lying between them. Germline V lookup: CDR1 MGHRA, CDR2 YSYEKL. This CDR3 reads CASSQDEQAVQETQYF. Here the CDR3 DNA reads TGCGCCAGCAGCCAAGACGAACAAGCGGTCCAAGAGACCCAGTACTTC.

At least ten counts were recorded for this clonotype. The chain uses TRBV7-8 and TRBJ1-1, with 9 bases lining up with TRBD1. The germline V gene has CDR1 SGHVS and CDR2 FQNEAQ. This CDR3 region has 13 residues. Germline trimming cut 4 bases from V and 4 bases from J; bases unmatched to any gene: 1. In nucleotides, the CDR3 is TGTGCCAGCAGCTGGACAGGGGCCACTGAAGCTTTCTTT. Protein: CASSWTGATEAFF.